The next 2 T cell receptor beta chains were all read from a single sample in a study of blood T cell repertoires in COVID-19. The repertoire was sequenced with immunoSEQ multiplex PCR; TCRdb's copy has only in-frame clones and lacks some. Here the sample spans about 39,000 clones, 85% being singletons. Sequenced material: peripheral blood. Receptors were obtained from a human donor in a cohort sampled during active COVID-19.

The chain uses TRBV25-1 and TRBJ1-6; 8 bases match TRBD1. This CDR3 is built from 17 residues. V lost 5 bases, J lost 8 bases, and 14 bases stayed unmatched. CDR1 and CDR2 from the germline V gene are MGHDK and SYGVNS. CDR3 loop: CASSRNRGTGKDSPLHF. CDR3 bases: TGTGCCAGCAGTCGCAATAGGGGGACAGGCAAGGATTCACCCCTCCACTTT.

The V and J genes are TRBV6-2 or TRBV6-3 and TRBJ2-7; TRBD2 aligns across 9 bases. The CDR3 runs 14 residues. Germline CDR1 MNHEY, CDR2 SVGEGT. J lost 0 bases, V lost 6 bases, and 3 bases had no gene match. CDR3 DNA: TGTGCCAGCAGCCCAGCGGGAGGCTCCTACGAGCAGTACTTC. Protein product: CASSPAGGSYEQYF.